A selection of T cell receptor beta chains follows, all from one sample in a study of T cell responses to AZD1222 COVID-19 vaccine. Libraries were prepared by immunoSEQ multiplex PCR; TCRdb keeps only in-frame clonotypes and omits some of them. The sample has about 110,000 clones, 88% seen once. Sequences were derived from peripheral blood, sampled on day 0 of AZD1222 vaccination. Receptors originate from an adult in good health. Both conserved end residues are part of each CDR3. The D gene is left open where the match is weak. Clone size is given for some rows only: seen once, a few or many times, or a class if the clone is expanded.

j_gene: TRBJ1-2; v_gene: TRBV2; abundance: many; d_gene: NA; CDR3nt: TGTGCCAGCAGTGAAGGGGGACGGATCTATGGCTACACCTTC; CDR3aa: CASSEGGRIYGYTF
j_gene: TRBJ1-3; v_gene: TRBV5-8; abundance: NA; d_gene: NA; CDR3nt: TGTGCCAGCAGCTTGGTAGGGGGAGGAAACACCATATATTTT; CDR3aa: CASSLVGGGNTIYF
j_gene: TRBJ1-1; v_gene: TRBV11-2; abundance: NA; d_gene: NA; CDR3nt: TGTGCCAGCAGCTTAGTACGGGGGTGGCCTGAAGCTTTCTTT; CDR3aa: CASSLVRGWPEAFF
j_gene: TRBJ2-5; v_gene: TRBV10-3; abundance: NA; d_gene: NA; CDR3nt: TGTGCCATCAGTGAGTCGGGGGGCTGGGGGACCCAGTACTTC; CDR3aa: CAISESGGWGTQYF
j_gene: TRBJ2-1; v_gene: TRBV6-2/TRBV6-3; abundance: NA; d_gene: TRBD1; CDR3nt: TGTGCCAGCAGTTCCTGGTCGGGACAGGTCTACAATGAGCAGTTCTTC; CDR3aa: CASSSWSGQVYNEQFF
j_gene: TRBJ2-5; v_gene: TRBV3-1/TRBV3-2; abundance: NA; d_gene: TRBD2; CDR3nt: TGTGCCAGCAGCCAAGACGTGCCTAGCGGGGAACAGTACTTC; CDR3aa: CASSQDVPSGEQYF
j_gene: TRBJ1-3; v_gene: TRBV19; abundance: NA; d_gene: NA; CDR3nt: TGTGCCAGTAGACGCCAGTCAGGGACTGGAAACACCATATATTTT; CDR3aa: CASRRQSGTGNTIYF
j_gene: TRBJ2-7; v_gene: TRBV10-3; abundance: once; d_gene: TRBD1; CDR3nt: TGTGCCATCAGTGAGCCCGTAGGCAGAGGGGGGACAGGGGGCTACGAGCAGTACTTC; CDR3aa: CAISEPVGRGGTGGYEQYF
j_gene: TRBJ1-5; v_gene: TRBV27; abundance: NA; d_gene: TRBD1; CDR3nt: TGTGCCAGCAGTCTGTCCGGGACAGGGAACAATCAGCCCCAGCATTTT; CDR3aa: CASSLSGTGNNQPQHF
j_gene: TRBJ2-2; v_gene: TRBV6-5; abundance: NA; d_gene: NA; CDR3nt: TGTGCCAGCAAAGACGGACTTTATAACACCGGGGAGCTGTTTTTT; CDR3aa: CASKDGLYNTGELFF
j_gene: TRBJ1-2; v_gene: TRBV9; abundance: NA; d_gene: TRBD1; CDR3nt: TGTGCCAGCAGCGCAACAGGGGGCGCAGGAGGCTACACCTTC; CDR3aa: CASSATGGAGGYTF
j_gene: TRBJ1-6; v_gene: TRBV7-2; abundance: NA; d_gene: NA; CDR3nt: TGTGCCAGCAGCGCGGGGGGAACTAGAGGATCACCCCTCCACTTT; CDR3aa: CASSAGGTRGSPLHF
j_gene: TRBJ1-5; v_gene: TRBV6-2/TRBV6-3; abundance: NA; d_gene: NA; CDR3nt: TGTGCCAGCAGTTCCCCCAGCGAGGGGCCCCAGCATTTT; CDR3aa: CASSSPSEGPQHF
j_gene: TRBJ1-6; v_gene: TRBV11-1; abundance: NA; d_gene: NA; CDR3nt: TGTGCCAGCAGCTATGGGGGTTCACCCCTCCACTTT; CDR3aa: CASSYGGSPLHF
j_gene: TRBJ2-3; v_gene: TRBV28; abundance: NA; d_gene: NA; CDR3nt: TGTGCCAGCAGTTCCGAGGGGCTAGCAGCAGATACGCAGTATTTT; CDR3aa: CASSSEGLAADTQYF
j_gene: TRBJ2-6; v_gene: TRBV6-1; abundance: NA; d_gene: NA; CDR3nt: TGTGCCAGCAATAAAGTGTCCTCTGGGGCCAACGTCCTGACTTTC; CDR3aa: CASNKVSSGANVLTF
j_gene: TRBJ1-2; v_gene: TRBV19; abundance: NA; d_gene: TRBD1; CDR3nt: TGTGCCAGTAGGAAGGGACAGGGGGGCTATGGCTACACCTTC; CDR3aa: CASRKGQGGYGYTF
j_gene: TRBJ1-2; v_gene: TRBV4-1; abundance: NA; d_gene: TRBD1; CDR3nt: TGCGCCAGCAGCCAAGGCGGGGCAGGGGGTGGCTACACCTTC; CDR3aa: CASSQGGAGGGYTF
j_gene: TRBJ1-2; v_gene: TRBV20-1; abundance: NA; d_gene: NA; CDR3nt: TGCAGTGCTGAAGGCTACACCTTC; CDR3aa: CSAEGYTF
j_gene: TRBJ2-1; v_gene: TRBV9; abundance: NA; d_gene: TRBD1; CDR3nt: TGTGCCAGCAGCATCGACCCGGGACAGGGGAACAATGAGCAGTTCTTC; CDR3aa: CASSIDPGQGNNEQFF
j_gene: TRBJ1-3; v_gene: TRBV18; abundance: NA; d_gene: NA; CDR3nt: TGTGCCAGCTCACCTTCGCTCTACTCTGGAAACACCATATATTTT; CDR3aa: CASSPSLYSGNTIYF
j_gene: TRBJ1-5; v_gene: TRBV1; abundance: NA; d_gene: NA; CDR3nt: TGCACCAGCAGCCAAGAAGCAGGGGGGGATAGCAATCAGCCCCAGCATTTT; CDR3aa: CTSSQEAGGDSNQPQHF
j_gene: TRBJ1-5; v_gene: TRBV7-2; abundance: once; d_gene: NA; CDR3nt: TGTGCCAGCAGCCAAAGCCCAAATCAGCCCCAGCATTTT; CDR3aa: CASSQSPNQPQHF
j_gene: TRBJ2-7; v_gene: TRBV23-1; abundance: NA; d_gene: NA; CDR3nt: TGCGCCAGCCCACTTCGAGGGGGCTCCTACGAGCAGTACTTC; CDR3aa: CASPLRGGSYEQYF
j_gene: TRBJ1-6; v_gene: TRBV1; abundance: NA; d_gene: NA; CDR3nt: TGCACCAGCAGCCAAGATGCTGTTAGACAATATAATTCACCCCTCCACTTT; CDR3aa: CTSSQDAVRQYNSPLHF
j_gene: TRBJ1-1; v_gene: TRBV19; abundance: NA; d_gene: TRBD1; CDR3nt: TGTGCCAGTAAGACGGGACAGCTGAGGGCTGAAGCTTTCTTT; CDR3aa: CASKTGQLRAEAFF
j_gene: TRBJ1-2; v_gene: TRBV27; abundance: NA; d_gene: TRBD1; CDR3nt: TGTGCCACCAAATCACAGGGGTTATATGGCTACACCTTC; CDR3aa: CATKSQGLYGYTF
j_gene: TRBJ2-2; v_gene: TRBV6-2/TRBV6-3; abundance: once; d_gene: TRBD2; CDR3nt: TGTGCCAGCAGCCCCCCTAGCGGCACCGGGGAGCTGTTTTTT; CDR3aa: CASSPPSGTGELFF
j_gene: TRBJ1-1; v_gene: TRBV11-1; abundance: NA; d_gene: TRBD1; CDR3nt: TGTGCCAGCAGCTCCGGGACAGGGTTAGTTGAAGCTTTCTTT; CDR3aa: CASSSGTGLVEAFF
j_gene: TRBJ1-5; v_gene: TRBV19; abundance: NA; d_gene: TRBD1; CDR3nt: TGTGCCAGTGAACCTCAGGGGGCAAGTCAGCCCCAGCATTTT; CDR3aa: CASEPQGASQPQHF
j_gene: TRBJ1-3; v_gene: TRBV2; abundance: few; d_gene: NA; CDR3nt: TGTGCCAGCATGCCGCGGGCTGGAAACACCATATATTTT; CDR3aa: CASMPRAGNTIYF
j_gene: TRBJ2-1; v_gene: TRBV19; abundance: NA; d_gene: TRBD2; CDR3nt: TGTGCCAGTAGTAAGCGGGGGGCGGGGGCCGACGAGCAGTTCTTC; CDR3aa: CASSKRGAGADEQFF
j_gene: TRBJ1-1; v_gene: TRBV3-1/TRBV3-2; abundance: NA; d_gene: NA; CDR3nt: TGTGCCAGCAGCCAAGGTCAAACAGGGAGATCTCTCTTT; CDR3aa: CASSQGQTGRSLF
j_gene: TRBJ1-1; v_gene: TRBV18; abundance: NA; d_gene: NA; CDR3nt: TGTGCCAGCTCATCTGAAAGGGCGAACACTGAAGCTTTCTTT; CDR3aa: CASSSERANTEAFF
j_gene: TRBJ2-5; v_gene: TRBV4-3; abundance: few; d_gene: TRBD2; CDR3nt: TGCGCCAGCAGCCAAGATCTTCCCCGCGGGGGGTACCAAGAGACCCAGTACTTC; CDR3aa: CASSQDLPRGGYQETQYF
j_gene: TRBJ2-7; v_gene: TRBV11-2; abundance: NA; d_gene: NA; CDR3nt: TGTGCCAGCAGCTCGACACTCTACGAGCAGTACTTC; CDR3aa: CASSSTLYEQYF
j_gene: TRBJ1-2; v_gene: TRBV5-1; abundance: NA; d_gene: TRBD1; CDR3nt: TGCGCCAGCAGCTGGTCCGGGACAGGGGTAGATGGCTACACCTTC; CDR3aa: CASSWSGTGVDGYTF
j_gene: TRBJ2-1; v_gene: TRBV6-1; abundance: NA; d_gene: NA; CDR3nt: TGTGCCAGCAGTGAAGCAGCCTCGGGGTGGAATGAGCAGTTCTTC; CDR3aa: CASSEAASGWNEQFF
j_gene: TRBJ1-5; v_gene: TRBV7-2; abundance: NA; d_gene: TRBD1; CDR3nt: TGTGCCAGCAGCGTCGACAGGGGAGTAAGGCCCCAGCATTTT; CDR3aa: CASSVDRGVRPQHF
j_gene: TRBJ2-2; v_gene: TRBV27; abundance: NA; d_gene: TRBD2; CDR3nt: TGTGCCAGCAGTTTGAGACTAGCGGCCGGGGAGCTGTTTTTT; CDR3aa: CASSLRLAAGELFF
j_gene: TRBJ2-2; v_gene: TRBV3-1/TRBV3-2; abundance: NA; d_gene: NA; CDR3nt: TGTGCCAGCAGCGTTGTGGGAAACACCGGGGAGCTGTTTTTT; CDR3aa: CASSVVGNTGELFF
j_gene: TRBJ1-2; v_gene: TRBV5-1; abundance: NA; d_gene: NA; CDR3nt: TGCGCCAGCAGCTTGGTAGGCAGAAACTATGGCTACACCTTC; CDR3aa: CASSLVGRNYGYTF
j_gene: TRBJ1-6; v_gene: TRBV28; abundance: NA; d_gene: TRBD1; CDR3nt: TGTGCCAGCAGTTTTCCGGGACAGGGGACTTCCGGGACACCCCTCCACTTT; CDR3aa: CASSFPGQGTSGTPLHF
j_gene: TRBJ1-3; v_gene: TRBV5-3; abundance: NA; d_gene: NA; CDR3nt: TGTGCCAGAAGCTTGGCCCGGACCGCTGGAAACACCATATATTTT; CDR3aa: CARSLARTAGNTIYF
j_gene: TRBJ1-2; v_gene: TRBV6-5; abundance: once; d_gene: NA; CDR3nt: TGTGCCAGCAGCGGTACCAACAGGGACGGCTACACCTTC; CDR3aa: CASSGTNRDGYTF
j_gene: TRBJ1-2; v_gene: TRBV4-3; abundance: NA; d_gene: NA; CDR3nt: TGCGCCAGCAGCCTCACGTCGGACAGTAGCTATGGCTACACCTTC; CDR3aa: CASSLTSDSSYGYTF
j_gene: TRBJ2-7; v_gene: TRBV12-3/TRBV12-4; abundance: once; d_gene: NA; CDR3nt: TGTGCCAGCAGTTTCGCCTCCTACGAGCAGTACTTC; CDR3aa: CASSFASYEQYF
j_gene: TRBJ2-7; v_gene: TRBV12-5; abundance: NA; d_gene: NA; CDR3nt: TGTGCTAGTGGCCCCCCGGACAACTCCTACGAGCAGTACTTC; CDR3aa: CASGPPDNSYEQYF
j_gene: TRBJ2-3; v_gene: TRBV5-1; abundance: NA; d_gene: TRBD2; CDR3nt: TGCGCCAGCAGCTTGGTGGGGGGGGTCACAGATACGCAGTATTTT; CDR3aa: CASSLVGGVTDTQYF
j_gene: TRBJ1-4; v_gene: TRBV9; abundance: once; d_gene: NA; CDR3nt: TGTGCCAGCAGCGGACGGGACGGACTAAACAATGAAAAACTGTTTTTT; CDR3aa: CASSGRDGLNNEKLFF
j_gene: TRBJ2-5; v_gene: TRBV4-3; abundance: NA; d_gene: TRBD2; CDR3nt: TGCGCCAGCAGCCAAGTTCTAGCGGGGGGTGCGACACAAGAGACCCAGTACTTC; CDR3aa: CASSQVLAGGATQETQYF
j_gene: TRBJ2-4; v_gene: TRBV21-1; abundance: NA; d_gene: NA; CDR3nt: TGTGCCAGCAGCAAATCAAGGACAGGGGGGATAGCCAAAAACATTCAGTACTTC; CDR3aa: CASSKSRTGGIAKNIQYF
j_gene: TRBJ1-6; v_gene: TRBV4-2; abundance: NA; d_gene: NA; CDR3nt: TGTGCCAGCAGCCAAGACAGGTATAATTCACCCCTCCACTTT; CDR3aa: CASSQDRYNSPLHF
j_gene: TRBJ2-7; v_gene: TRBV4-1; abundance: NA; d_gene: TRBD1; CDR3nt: TGCGCCAGCAGCCTGAGCCTTACAGGGGGCGAGCAGTACTTC; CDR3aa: CASSLSLTGGEQYF